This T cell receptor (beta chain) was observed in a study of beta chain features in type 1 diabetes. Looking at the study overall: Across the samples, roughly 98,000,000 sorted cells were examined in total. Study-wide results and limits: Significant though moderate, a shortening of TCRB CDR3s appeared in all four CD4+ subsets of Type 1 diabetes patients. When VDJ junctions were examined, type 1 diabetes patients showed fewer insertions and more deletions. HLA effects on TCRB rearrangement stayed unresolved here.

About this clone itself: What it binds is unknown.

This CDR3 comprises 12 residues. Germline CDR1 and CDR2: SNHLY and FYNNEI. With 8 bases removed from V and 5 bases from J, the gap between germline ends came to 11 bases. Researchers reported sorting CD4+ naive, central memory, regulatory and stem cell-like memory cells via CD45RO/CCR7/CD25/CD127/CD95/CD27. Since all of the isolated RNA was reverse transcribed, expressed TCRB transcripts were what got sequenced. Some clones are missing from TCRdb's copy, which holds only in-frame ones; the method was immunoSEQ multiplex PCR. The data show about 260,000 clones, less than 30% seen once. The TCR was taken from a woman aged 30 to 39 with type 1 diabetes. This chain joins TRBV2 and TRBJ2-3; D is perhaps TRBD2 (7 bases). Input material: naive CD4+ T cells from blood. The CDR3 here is CASGRGVDTQYF. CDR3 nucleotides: TGTGCCAGCGGGAGGGGGGTAGATACGCAGTATTTT.